This T cell receptor (beta chain) was sequenced for a study of metastatic and nonmetastatic thyroid tumors. On this clone: Its target is not known.

TCRdb re-analyzed the PCR reads through MiXCR. The sample has tens of thousands of clones, roughly 22% seen once. There were no patients who had received any treatment before thyroid surgery. CDR1 is KGHDR and CDR2 is SFDVKD in the germline V gene. The CDR3 is made up of 12 amino acids. V gave up 1 base and J gave up 8 bases, with 5 bases separating them. Study results and limitations: When malignant thyroid tumors were compared with benign nodules, TCR beta diversity was reportedly significantly higher in the malignant tumors. This held in both blood and tumor samples.

V is TRBV24-1 and J is TRBJ2-1; no clear D. The receptor was derived from a female donor with papillary thyroid cancer or a benign thyroid nodule (not recorded which). Some clones in this sample may be carry-over from other donors' samples. What was sequenced was tumor tissue. The CDR3 here is CATSDFCYEQFF. For the CDR3, the DNA is TGTGCCACCAGTGATTTTTGTTATGAGCAGTTCTTC.